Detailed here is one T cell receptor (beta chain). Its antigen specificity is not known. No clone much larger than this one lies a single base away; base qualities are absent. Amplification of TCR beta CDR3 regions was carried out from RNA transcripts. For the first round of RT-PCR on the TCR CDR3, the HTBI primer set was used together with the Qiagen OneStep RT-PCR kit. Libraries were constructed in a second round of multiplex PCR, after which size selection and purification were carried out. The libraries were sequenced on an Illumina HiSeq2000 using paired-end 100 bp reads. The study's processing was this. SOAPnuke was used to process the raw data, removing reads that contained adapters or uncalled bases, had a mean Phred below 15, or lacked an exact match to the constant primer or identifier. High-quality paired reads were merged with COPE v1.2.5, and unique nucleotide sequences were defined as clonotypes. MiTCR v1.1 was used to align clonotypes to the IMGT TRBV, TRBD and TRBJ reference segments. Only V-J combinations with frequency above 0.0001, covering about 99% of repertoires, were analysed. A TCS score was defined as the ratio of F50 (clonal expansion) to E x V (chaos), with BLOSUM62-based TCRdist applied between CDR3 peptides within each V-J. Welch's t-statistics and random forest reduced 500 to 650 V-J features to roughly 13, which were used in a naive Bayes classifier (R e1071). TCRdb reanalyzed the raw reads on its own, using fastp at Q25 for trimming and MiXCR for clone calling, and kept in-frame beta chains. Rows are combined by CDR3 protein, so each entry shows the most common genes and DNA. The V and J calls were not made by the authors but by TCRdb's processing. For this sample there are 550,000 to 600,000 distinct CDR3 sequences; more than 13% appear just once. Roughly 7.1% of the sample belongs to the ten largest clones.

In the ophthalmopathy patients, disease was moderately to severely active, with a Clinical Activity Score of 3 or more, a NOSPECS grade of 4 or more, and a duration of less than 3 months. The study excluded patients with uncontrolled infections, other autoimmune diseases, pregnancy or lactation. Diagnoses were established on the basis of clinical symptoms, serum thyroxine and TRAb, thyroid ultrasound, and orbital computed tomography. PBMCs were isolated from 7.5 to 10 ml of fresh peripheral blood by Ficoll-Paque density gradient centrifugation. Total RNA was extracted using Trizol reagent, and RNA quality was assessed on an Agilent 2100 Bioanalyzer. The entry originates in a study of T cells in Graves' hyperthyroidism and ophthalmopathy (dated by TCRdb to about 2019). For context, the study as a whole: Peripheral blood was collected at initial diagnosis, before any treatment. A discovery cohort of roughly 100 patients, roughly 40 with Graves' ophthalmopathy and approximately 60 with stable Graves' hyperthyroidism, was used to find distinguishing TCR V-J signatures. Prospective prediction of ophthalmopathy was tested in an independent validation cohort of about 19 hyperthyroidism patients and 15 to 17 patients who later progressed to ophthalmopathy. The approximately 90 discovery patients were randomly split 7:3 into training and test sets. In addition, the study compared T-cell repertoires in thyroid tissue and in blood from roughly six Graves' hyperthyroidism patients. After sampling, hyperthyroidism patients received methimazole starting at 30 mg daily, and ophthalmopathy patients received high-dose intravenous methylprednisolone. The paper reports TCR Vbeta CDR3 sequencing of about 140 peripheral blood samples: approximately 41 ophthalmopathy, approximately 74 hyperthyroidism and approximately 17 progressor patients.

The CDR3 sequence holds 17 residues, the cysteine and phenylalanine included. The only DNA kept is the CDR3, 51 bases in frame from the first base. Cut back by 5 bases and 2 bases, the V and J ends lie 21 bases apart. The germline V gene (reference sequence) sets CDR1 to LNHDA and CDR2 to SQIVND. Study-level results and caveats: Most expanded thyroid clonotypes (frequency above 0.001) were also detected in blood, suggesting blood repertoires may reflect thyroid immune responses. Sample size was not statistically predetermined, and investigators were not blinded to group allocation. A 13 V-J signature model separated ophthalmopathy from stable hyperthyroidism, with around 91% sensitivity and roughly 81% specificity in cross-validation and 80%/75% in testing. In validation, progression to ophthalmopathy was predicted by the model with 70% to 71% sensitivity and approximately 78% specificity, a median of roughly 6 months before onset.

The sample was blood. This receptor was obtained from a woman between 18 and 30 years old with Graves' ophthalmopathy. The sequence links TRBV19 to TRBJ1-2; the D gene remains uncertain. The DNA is TGTGCCAGTAGTCCGCCCTATCCGACAAGAGGAAACTATGGCTACACCTTC. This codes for CASSPPYPTRGNYGYTF.